These 13 T cell receptor beta chains share one sample of origin, sequenced in a study of response to subunit inactivated influenza vaccine. One entry per CDR3 protein results from TCRdb running MiXCR on the RT-PCR reads. The sample carries approximately 230,000 distinct CDR3 sequences, 12% recorded once. This sample comprised non-naive T cells sorted from PBMCs, obtained 14 to 15 days before vaccination. Receptors originate from a man between 45 and 60 years old who received an inactivated influenza vaccine.

This clonotype was picked up a small number of times. The chain links TRBV28 to TRBJ2-7; a possible D gene is TRBD2 (6 bases). The V end was cut by 6 bases, the J end by 5 bases, with 17 bases between. The CDR3 runs 14 residues. CDR1 and CDR2 (germline): MDHEN, SYDVKM. Here the CDR3 reads CASSRSPGENEQYF. CDR3 nucleotide sequence: TGTGCCAGCAGCCGATCCCCGGGAGAGAACGAGCAGTACTTC. The full variable domain, with the rest looked up from reference TRBV28 and TRBJ2-7, is DVKVTQSSRYLVKRTGEKVFLECVQDMDHENMFWYRQDPGLGLRLIYFSYDVKMKEKGDIPEGYSVSREKKERFSLILESASTNQTSMYLCASSRSPGENEQYFGPGTRLTVT.

This clonotype was seen ten or more times. This sequence joins TRBV20-1 and TRBJ1-2; the D gene is possibly TRBD1 (5 bases). CDR3 size: 13 residues. Per the germline V gene, CDR1 is DFQATT and CDR2 is SNEGSKA (reference sequence). V shed 1 base and J shed 6 bases, with 12 bases lying between them. The CDR3 DNA sequence: TGCAGTGCTAGAGCAGGGCACCTGGATGGCTACACCTTC. Protein product: CSARAGHLDGYTF.

To note about this clonotype: It may be a read error: a sequence one base away is much more abundant. The DNA for the CDR3 is TGTGCCAGCACCACGGGACAGGGCCATGTCTACACCTTC. This sequence encodes CASTTGQGHVYTF. This chain connects TRBV12-3 or TRBV12-4 to TRBJ1-2; 9 bases map to TRBD1. V trimming: 7 bases; J trimming: 10 bases; junction bases outside the gene matches: 10. CDR3 length equals 13 residues.

This clonotype has a handful of counts. This chain joins TRBV5-1 and TRBJ1-2; no definite D call. The germline V and J ends were trimmed by 2 bases and 6 bases, with 11 bases remaining between them. This CDR3 has 13 residues. The germline CDR1 and CDR2 sequences are SGHRS and YFSETQ. The CDR3 sequence: CASSFNPWDGYTF. The CDR3 DNA reads as TGCGCCAGCAGCTTCAACCCTTGGGATGGCTACACCTTC.

This clonotype was observed a handful of times. In DNA form, the CDR3 reads TGTGCCAGCAGCTTAGCAGGGATTGATACGCAGTATTTT. Amino acid sequence: CASSLAGIDTQYF. The rearrangement joins TRBV11-2 to TRBJ2-3; possible D gene TRBD1, 5 bases. The germline CDR1 and CDR2 sequences are SGHAT and FQNNGV. CDR3 length equals 13 residues. Trimming shortened V by 1 base and J by 6 bases, and 8 bases separated the two germline ends.

Only one count was recorded for this clonotype. CDR3 in DNA: TGTGCCAGCCCCCGACTTAAGGACAGAGTATCTAACTATGGCTACACCTTC. This encodes CASPRLKDRVSNYGYTF. The J gene is TRBJ1-2, the V gene TRBV14; tentatively, D is TRBD1 (6 bases). Germline values: CDR1 SGHDN, CDR2 FVKESK. This CDR3 comprises 17 residues. V gave up 8 bases and J gave up 0 bases, with 22 bases separating them.

This clonotype was seen repeatedly, ten times or more. V gene TRBV20-1 combines with J gene TRBJ1-1, with D unresolved. The length of the CDR3 is 11 residues. The germline CDR1 and CDR2 sequences are DFQATT and SNEGSKA (reference sequence). With 5 bases removed from V and 4 bases from J, the gap between germline ends came to 8 bases. The CDR3 sequence is CSAGKITEAFF. The CDR3 DNA follows: TGCAGTGCTGGCAAGATCACTGAAGCTTTCTTT.

There are many counts of this clonotype. The chain joins TRBV5-4 to TRBJ2-3, with TRBD2 identical over 13 bases. Per the germline V gene, CDR1 is SGHNT and CDR2 is YYREEE (reference sequence). The V segment lost 4 bases and the J segment 0 bases; nucleotides outside the gene matches: 2. This CDR3 has 16 residues. CDR3 region: CASSPGLAGSTDTQYF. As DNA, the CDR3 is TGTGCCAGCAGCCCGGGACTAGCGGGGAGCACAGATACGCAGTATTTT. Supplemented by reference TRBV5-4 and TRBJ2-3, the full variable domain reads ETGVTQSPTHLIKTRGQQVTLRCSSQSGHNTVSWYQQALGQGPQFIFQYYREEENGRGNFPPRFSGLQFPNYSSELNVNALELDDSALYLCASSPGLAGSTDTQYFGPGTRLTVL.

This clonotype was counted many times. The chain is built from TRBV4-2 and TRBJ2-7, with D perhaps TRBD2 (6 bases). The germline V gene has CDR1 LGHNA and CDR2 YNFKEQ. This CDR3 has 16 residues. Trimming took off 0 bases at V and 0 bases at J, with 12 bases between the two ends. The CDR3 here is CASSQETGEPSYEQYF. The CDR3 DNA is TGTGCCAGCAGCCAAGAGACGGGGGAACCCTCCTACGAGCAGTACTTC.

The V call is TRBV12-3 or TRBV12-4, the J call TRBJ2-1, with D unresolved. V was pared by 3 bases and J by 4 bases, with 16 bases between. The CDR3 is made up of 16 amino acids. The CDR3 DNA is TGTGCCAGCAGTTTGGCTGGGCAGGCTATTTACAATGAGCAGTTCTTC. Its translation is CASSLAGQAIYNEQFF.

The CDR3: CASSYVLNTDTQYF. The CDR3, as DNA: TGTGCCAGCAGTTACGTACTAAACACAGATACGCAGTATTTT. This sequence joins TRBV6-2 or TRBV6-3 and TRBJ2-3; D is unclear. Germline assignment: CDR1 MNHEY and CDR2 SVGEGT. V shed 2 bases and J shed 2 bases, with 8 bases lying between them. CDR3 size: 14 residues.

Only a few counts were recorded for this clonotype. The chain uses TRBV19 and TRBJ2-1; D is uncertain. The CDR3 is 15 amino acids. Germline values: CDR1 LNHDA, CDR2 SQIVND (reference sequence). Trimming cost V 1 base and J 6 bases, with 13 bases left between them. Here the CDR3 DNA reads TGTGCCAGTAGTATAGTCGGAGCCCTGGGCAATGAGCAGTTCTTC. Translating it yields CASSIVGALGNEQFF.

CDR3 sequence (DNA): TGTGCCAGCAGTTGGGGGACTTTTCTTCCCGAGCAGTACTTC. Its translation: CASSWGTFLPEQYF. The chain employs TRBV6-2 or TRBV6-3 and TRBJ2-7, with D possibly TRBD2 on 6 matching bases. This CDR3 has 14 residues. Germline CDR1 reads MNHEY; CDR2 reads SVGEGT. V was pared by 4 bases and J by 6 bases, with 16 bases between.